This T cell receptor (beta chain) was observed in a study of OX40 agonist ivuxolimab in advanced cancers. Study in general: Administration of intravenous ivuxolimab to patients occurred every 2 weeks at 0.01 to 10 mg/kg. Partial response was recorded in three patients: one hepatocellular carcinoma and two cutaneous melanoma cases.

Turning to this clone: Antigen unknown.

Sequencing was performed with immunoSEQ multiplex PCR; in TCRdb, only in-frame clones are kept and a portion is missing. The table includes about 83,000 clones, under 95% detected once. CDR3 length equals 12 residues. V shed 4 bases and J shed 7 bases, with 12 bases lying between them. The germline gives CDR1 SGDLS, CDR2 YYNGEE. General observations from the study: Relatively little clonal expansion, among the lowest observed, appeared in partial responders at 0.1-3.0 mg/kg. Among the nonresponders, some also had low normalized T-cell clonal expansion.

The material was CD4+ or CD8+ T cells sorted from blood, obtained in a trial of the OX40 agonist ivuxolimab. The TCR was taken from an adult with an advanced solid tumor such as melanoma, head and neck, liver or kidney cancer. This chain links TRBV9 with TRBJ2-7; tentative D call: TRBD2 (6 bases). Here the CDR3 DNA reads TGTGCCAGCAGCCCCGGGACTGCTGAGCAGTACTTC. This translates into CASSPGTAEQYF. Full variable domain (remainder filled in from reference TRBV9 and TRBJ2-7): DSGVTQTPKHLITATGQRVTLRCSPRSGDLSVYWYQQSLDQGLQFLIQYYNGEERAKGNILERFSAQQFPDLHSELNLSSLELGDSALYFCASSPGTAEQYFGPGTRLTVT.